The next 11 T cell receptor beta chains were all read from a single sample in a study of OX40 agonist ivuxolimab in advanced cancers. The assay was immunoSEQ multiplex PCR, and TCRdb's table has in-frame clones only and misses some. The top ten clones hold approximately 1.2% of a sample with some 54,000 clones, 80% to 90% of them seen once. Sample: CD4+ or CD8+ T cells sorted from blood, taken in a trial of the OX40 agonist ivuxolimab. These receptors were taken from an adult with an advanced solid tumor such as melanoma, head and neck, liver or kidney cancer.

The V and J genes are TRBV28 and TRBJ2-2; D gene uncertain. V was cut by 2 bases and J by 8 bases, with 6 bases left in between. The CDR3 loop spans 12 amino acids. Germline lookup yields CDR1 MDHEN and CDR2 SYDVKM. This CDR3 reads CASSLRRGELFF. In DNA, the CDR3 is TGTGCCAGCAGTTTAAGACGAGGGGAGCTGTTTTTT.

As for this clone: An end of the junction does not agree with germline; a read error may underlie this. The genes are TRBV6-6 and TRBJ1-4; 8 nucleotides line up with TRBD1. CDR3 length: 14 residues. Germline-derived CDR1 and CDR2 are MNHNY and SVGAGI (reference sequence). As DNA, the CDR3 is TGTGCCAGCAGCCGGACAGGGCTAAATGTAAAACTGTTTTTT. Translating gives CASSRTGLNVKLFF.

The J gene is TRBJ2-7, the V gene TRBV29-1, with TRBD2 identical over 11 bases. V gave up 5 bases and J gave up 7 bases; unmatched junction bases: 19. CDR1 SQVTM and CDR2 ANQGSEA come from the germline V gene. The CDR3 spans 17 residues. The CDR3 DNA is TGCAGCGTTTACAATTTAGCGGGAGGGCCCATGGGAGAAGAGCAGTACTTC. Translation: CSVYNLAGGPMGEEQYF.

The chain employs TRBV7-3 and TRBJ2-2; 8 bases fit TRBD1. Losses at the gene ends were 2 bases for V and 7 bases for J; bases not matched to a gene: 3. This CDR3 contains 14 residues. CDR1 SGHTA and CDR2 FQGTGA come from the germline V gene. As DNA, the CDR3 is TGTGCCAGCAGCTTAGGACAGGGTAACGGGGAGCTGTTTTTT. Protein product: CASSLGQGNGELFF.

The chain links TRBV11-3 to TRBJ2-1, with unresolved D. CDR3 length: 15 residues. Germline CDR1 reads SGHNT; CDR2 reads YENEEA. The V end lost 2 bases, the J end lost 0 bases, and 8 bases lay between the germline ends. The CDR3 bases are TGTGCCAGCAGCTTAAGTCCCGGCTCCTACAATGAGCAGTTCTTC. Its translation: CASSLSPGSYNEQFF.

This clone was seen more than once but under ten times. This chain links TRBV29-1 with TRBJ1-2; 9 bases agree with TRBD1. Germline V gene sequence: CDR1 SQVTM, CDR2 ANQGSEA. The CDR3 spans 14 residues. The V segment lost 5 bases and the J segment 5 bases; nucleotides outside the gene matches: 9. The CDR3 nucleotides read TGCAGCGTTTCCCAGGGACAGGGTATTTATGGCTACACCTTC. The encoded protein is CSVSQGQGIYGYTF.

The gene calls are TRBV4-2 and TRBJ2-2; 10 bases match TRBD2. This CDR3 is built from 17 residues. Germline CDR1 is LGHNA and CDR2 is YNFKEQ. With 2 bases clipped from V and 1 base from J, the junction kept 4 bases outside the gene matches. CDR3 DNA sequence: TGTGCCAGCAGCCAAAGACTAGCGGGCTTGAACACCGGGGAGCTGTTTTTT. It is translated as CASSQRLAGLNTGELFF.

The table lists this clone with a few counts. Here the CDR3 reads CASSSPRTGVGYEQYF. CDR3 sequence (DNA): TGTGCCAGCAGCTCCCCCAGGACAGGGGTAGGGTACGAGCAGTACTTC. The chain recombines TRBV11-2 with TRBJ2-7; TRBD1 aligns across 9 bases. CDR3 size: 16 residues. Germline assignment: CDR1 SGHAT and CDR2 FQNNGV. V was pared by 4 bases and J by 4 bases, with 11 bases of the junction left unmatched.

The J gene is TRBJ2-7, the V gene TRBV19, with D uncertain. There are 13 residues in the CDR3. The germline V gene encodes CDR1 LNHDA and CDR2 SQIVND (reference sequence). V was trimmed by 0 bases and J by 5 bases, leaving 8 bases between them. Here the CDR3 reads CASSIDLKDEQYF. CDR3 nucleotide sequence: TGTGCCAGTAGTATAGATCTTAAGGACGAGCAGTACTTC.

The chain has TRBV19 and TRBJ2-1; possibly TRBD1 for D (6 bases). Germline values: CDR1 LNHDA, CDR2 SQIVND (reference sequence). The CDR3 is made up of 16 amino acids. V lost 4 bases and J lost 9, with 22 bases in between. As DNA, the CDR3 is TGTGCCAGTAGTAGGGAGACAGGTAGGTCAAAGAGTGAGCAGTTCTTC. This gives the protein CASSRETGRSKSEQFF.

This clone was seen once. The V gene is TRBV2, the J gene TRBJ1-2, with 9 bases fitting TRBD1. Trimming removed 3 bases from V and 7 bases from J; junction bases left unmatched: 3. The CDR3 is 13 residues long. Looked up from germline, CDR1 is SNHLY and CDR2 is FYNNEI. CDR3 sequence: CASSEGQGRGYTF. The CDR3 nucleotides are TGTGCCAGCAGTGAGGGACAGGGTCGTGGCTACACCTTC.